This is a list of T cell receptor beta chains from one sample in a study of T cells in Graves' hyperthyroidism and ophthalmopathy. TCRdb re-called the multiplex PCR reads with MiXCR, one entry per CDR3 protein. Of nearly 750,000 distinct CDR3 sequences detected, approximately 40% appear once; the ten largest clones hold around 29%. The source material was blood. These receptors came from a woman between 40 and 50 years old with Graves' hyperthyroidism. The CDR3 runs from the conserved cysteine through the conserved F or W. D genes are given only for firm matches. The size of a clone is reported for some rows only, either as once, few or many, or as a class for expanded clones.

clone size,D gene,J gene,V gene,CDR3 DNA,CDR3 protein
many,-,TRBJ2-5,TRBV29-1,TGCAGCGTTGCGAGAGGGGAGACCCAGTACTTC,CSVARGETQYF
-,-,TRBJ1-4,TRBV6-5,TGTGCCAGCAGTGTTCGGCAGGACGTTGAAAAACTGTTTTTT,CASSVRQDVEKLFF
-,TRBD1,TRBJ2-2,TRBV10-3,TGTGCCAGCAATCGGGACAGGGGCGGAATCACCGGGGAGCTGTTTTTT,CASNRDRGGITGELFF
many,-,TRBJ2-5,TRBV6-5,TGTGCCAGCAGTTACTCACAAGAGACCCAGTACTTC,CASSYSQETQYF
-,-,TRBJ1-2,TRBV20-1,TGCAGTGCTAGAATTGCAGGGCGGAGCTATGGCTACACCTTC,CSARIAGRSYGYTF
many,-,TRBJ1-2,TRBV7-2,TGTGCCAGCAGCTTAGATATAGGAGGGAACTATGGCTACACCTTC,CASSLDIGGNYGYTF
-,-,TRBJ2-3,TRBV5-1,TGCGCCAGCAGCTGGGTCCAGATAAGCACAGATACGCAGTATTTT,CASSWVQISTDTQYF
once,TRBD1,TRBJ1-3,TRBV29-1,TGCAGCGTTGAAGGCGGGACAGGGGGCAAGGTTGCTGGAAACACCATATATTTT,CSVEGGTGGKVAGNTIYF
-,-,TRBJ1-2,TRBV6-2/TRBV6-3,TGTGCCAGCAGTTACTCTGGAGCTGGCTACACCTTC,CASSYSGAGYTF
few,-,TRBJ1-1,TRBV10-2,TGTGCCAGCTCCCGGCTGGTGGACACTGAAGCTTTCTTT,CASSRLVDTEAFF
-,TRBD2,TRBJ2-5,TRBV10-3,TGTGCCAGCAGTTACTCGATTTATGGAGGTGTGGGGACTACAGAGACCCAGTACTTC,CASSYSIYGGVGTTETQYF
-,-,TRBJ1-5,TRBV4-3,TGCGCCAGCAGCCAAGACTCGCGGCAGGGTCATCAGCCCCAGCATTTT,CASSQDSRQGHQPQHF
many,-,TRBJ1-5,TRBV10-3,TGTGCCATCAGTGGCGGGGGCTCACCGCCCCAGCATTTT,CAISGGGSPPQHF
many,TRBD1,TRBJ1-2,TRBV6-2/TRBV6-3,TGTGCCAGCAGTCCCTCGGACAGGCGGTATGGCTACACCTTC,CASSPSDRRYGYTF
few,TRBD1,TRBJ1-4,TRBV5-5,TGTGCCAGCAGCTTGGATCCAGGGGGCCGGGAAAAACTGTTTTTT,CASSLDPGGREKLFF
-,-,TRBJ1-4,TRBV19,TGTGCCAGTAGCTTTACACGGGGACCGGAAAAACTGTTTTTT,CASSFTRGPEKLFF
-,-,TRBJ2-2,TRBV5-1,TGCGCCAGCAGCTTATCACTAGACGGCACCGGGGAGCTGTTTTTT,CASSLSLDGTGELFF
few,-,TRBJ1-3,TRBV2,TGTGCCAGCAGTTTTTCCCGGTTCTCTGGAAACACCATATATTTT,CASSFSRFSGNTIYF
many,TRBD1,TRBJ1-5,TRBV6-5,TGTGCCAGCAGTCCAGGGGGTTTTTCCCAGCATTTT,CASSPGGFSQHF
-,-,TRBJ1-3,TRBV6-7,TGTGCCAGCAGACAAGGGGTGCTGCTCTCTGGAAACACCATATATTTT,CASRQGVLLSGNTIYF
-,TRBD2,TRBJ2-7,TRBV20-1,TGCAGTGCTAGAGGAGCTAGCGGGAGGGAGTTCTTC,CSARGASGREFF
many,-,TRBJ1-5,TRBV2,TGTGCCAGCAGTCACGAGGGGAGCAATCAGCCCCAGCATTTT,CASSHEGSNQPQHF
few,-,TRBJ2-7,TRBV6-5,TGTGCCAGCAGTTACTCGATTGGCCGATACGAGCAGTACTTC,CASSYSIGRYEQYF
-,-,TRBJ2-7,TRBV7-6,TGTGCCAGCAGCTTTGGGACTGGGGGGGAGCAGTACTTC,CASSFGTGGEQYF
-,-,TRBJ1-5,TRBV6-5,TGTGCCAGCGCCGGAGTTTTTTGGGCCGATCAGCCCCAGCATTTT,CASAGVFWADQPQHF
few,-,TRBJ1-1,TRBV19,TGTGCCAGTAGTATTAGAGGAAGCGACGGACAGCTGAACACTGAAGCTTTCTTT,CASSIRGSDGQLNTEAFF
-,-,TRBJ2-5,TRBV7-8,TGTGCCAGCAGCTTAACTAGTTACCGGAATGGGGAGGAGATCCAGTACTTC,CASSLTSYRNGEEIQYF
-,-,TRBJ1-1,TRBV25-1,TGTGCCAGCAGTGCAGGGAAGGAAACTGAAGCTTTCTTT,CASSAGKETEAFF
-,-,TRBJ1-2,TRBV29-1,TGCAGCGTTGTACGGGGAATGGGTGGCTACACCTTC,CSVVRGMGGYTF
many,-,TRBJ1-5,TRBV19,TGTGCCAGTAGTTCGGGCAGGGCTGACCTGGGTAGCAATCAGCCCCAGCATTTT,CASSSGRADLGSNQPQHF
-,TRBD2,TRBJ2-2,TRBV12-3/TRBV12-4,TGTGCCAGCAGTAAAGATGTACTAGCGGGAGGGGTCGGGGAGCTGTTTTTT,CASSKDVLAGGVGELFF
-,-,TRBJ2-7,TRBV28,TGTGCCAGCAGTTCGAGCGGGCCGACCTACGAGCAGTACTTC,CASSSSGPTYEQYF
-,-,TRBJ2-3,TRBV9,TGTGCCAGCAGCGTCAACAGTAACACAGATACGCAGTATTTT,CASSVNSNTDTQYF
many,-,TRBJ2-7,TRBV12-3/TRBV12-4,TGTGCCAGCAGTCCAACCGAGAACGAGCAGTACTTC,CASSPTENEQYF
-,TRBD2,TRBJ2-5,TRBV7-2,TGTGCCAGCAGCGGGGCGCCTGCGGCTAGCGGTGGGGCGATGGAGACCCAGTACTTC,CASSGAPAASGGAMETQYF
few,-,TRBJ2-3,TRBV7-8,TGTGCCAGCAGCTTATCTTACACAGATACGCAGTATTTT,CASSLSYTDTQYF
many,-,TRBJ1-1,TRBV10-2,TGCGCCAGCAGACCGAACGCGGAGAACACTGAAGCTTTCTTT,CASRPNAENTEAFF
-,TRBD1,TRBJ2-1,TRBV24-1,TGTGCCACCAGTGAGACCGGGACAGGGGAAGTAGAGCAGTTCTTC,CATSETGTGEVEQFF
many,TRBD1,TRBJ2-5,TRBV5-1,TGTGCCAGCAGTTTGGACAGGGTACGAGAGACCCAGTACTTC,CASSLDRVRETQYF
-,-,TRBJ2-7,TRBV10-2,TGCGCCAGCAGTAAGGGGGAATCCTACGAGCAGTACTTC,CASSKGESYEQYF